This record covers a single T cell receptor (beta chain). This specimen belongs to a study of blood T cell repertoires in COVID-19. In the original processing: Quantification of nucleated cells was approximated via reference gene primer amplification. Clones were read by immunoSEQ multiplex PCR, and TCRdb kept only the in-frame ones, dropping some. V, J and clone size are those of that table, while D and trimming were read from the DNA. The sample consists of 150,000 to 200,000 clones, approximately 91% of them appearing once. Trimming cost V 6 bases and J 2 bases; bases outside gene matches: 5. The CDR3 contains 14 residues. CDR1 is KGHSH, CDR2 LQKENI, per germline.

The chain recombines TRBV18 with TRBJ2-7; the match to TRBD1 covers 9 bases. This TCR was recovered from a man younger than 35 with acute or convalescent COVID-19. Sequencing was done on a sample of peripheral blood. The CDR3 reads CASSSQGAAYEQYF. CDR3 DNA: TGTGCCAGCTCTTCACAGGGGGCGGCCTACGAGCAGTACTTC. Full variable domain (missing parts from reference TRBV18 and TRBJ2-7): NAGVMQNPRHLVRRRGQEARLRCSPMKGHSHVYWYRQLPEEGLKFMVYLQKENIIDESGMPKERFSAEFPKEGPSILRIQQVVRGDSAAYFCASSSQGAAYEQYFGPGTRLTVT.